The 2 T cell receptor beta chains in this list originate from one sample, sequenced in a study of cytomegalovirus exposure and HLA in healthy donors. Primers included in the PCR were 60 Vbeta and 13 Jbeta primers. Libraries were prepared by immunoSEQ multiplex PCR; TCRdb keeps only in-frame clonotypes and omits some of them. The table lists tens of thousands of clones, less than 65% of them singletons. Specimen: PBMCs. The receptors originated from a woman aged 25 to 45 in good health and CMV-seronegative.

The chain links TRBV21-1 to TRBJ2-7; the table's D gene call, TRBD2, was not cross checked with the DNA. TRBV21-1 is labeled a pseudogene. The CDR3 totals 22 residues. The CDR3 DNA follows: TGTGCCAGCAGCAAAGTCCTCCGACTTACTCCTTCTCGACTAGCGGGAGCGGAAGAGCAGTACTTC. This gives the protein CASSKVLRLTPSRLAGAEEQYF.

As DNA, the CDR3 is TGTGCCAGCAGTTCCCACAGGGAGCAGTACTTC. This gives the protein CASSSHREQYF. V and J are TRBV28 and TRBJ2-7; perhaps TRBD1 as D (5 bases). Trimming took off 4 bases at V and 7 bases at J, with 8 bases between the two ends. CDR3 size: 11 residues. CDR1 is MDHEN and CDR2 is SYDVKM in the germline V gene. Together with reference TRBV28 and TRBJ2-7, the CDR3 gives the full variable domain: DVKVTQSSRYLVKRTGEKVFLECVQDMDHENMFWYRQDPGLGLRLIYFSYDVKMKEKGDIPEGYSVSREKKERFSLILESASTNQTSMYLCASSSHREQYFGPGTRLTVT.